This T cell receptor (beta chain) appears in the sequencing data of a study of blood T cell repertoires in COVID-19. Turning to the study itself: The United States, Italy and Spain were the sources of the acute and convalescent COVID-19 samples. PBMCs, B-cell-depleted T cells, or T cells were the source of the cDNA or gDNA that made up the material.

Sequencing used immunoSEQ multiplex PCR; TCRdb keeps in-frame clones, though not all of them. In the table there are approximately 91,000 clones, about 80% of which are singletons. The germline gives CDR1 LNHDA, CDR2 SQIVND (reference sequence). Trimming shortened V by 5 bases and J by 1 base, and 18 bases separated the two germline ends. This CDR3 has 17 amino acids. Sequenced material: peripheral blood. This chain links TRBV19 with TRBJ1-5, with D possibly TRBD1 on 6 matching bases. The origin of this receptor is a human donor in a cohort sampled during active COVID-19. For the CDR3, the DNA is TGTGCCAGTAGTCCCCGGGGTGGGGGCTTAAGCAATCAGCCCCAGCATTTT. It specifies CASSPRGGGLSNQPQHF.